The rows below give T cell receptor beta chains drawn from one sample of a study of vaccination and CD4 T cells after COVID-19. No antigen has been identified for these receptors. TCRdb re-called the PCR reads with MiXCR, one entry per CDR3 protein. The sample records 11,000 or so distinct CDR3 sequences, roughly 34% being singletons. Sequenced here: CD4+ T cells from blood, cultured in vitro, sampled before SARS-CoV-2 vaccination. These receptors came from a human donor who received a COVID-19 vaccine. Both conserved end residues are part of each CDR3. A D gene is named only where the DNA matches it firmly. Size is omitted from some rows. Given values are once, few, many or a class for expanded clones.

J	D	size	V	CDR3	DNA
TRBJ2-7	NA	NA	TRBV7-7	CASSGFDGEQYF	TGTGCCAGCAGCGGCTTTGACGGCGAGCAGTACTTC
TRBJ2-7	NA	NA	TRBV12-3/TRBV12-4	CASRLSVVSYEQYF	TGTGCCAGCCGGTTGAGCGTCGTCTCCTACGAGCAGTACTTC
TRBJ2-3	NA	few	TRBV30	CAWSDRAQANTDTQYF	TGTGCCTGGAGTGATCGGGCTCAAGCCAACACAGATACGCAGTATTTT
TRBJ2-3	NA	NA	TRBV24-1	CATSEAGKVDTQYF	TGTGCCACCAGTGAAGCAGGTAAAGTGGATACGCAGTATTTT
TRBJ1-4	NA	NA	TRBV29-1	CSVTGLGSATNEKLFF	TGCAGCGTTACAGGATTGGGGTCTGCAACTAATGAAAAACTGTTTTTT
TRBJ2-7	TRBD2	NA	TRBV5-1	CASSLRSGGEDYEQYF	TGCGCCAGCAGCTTGAGAAGCGGGGGAGAGGACTACGAGCAGTACTTC
TRBJ2-5	TRBD2	few	TRBV20-1	CSARGLAGGVHQETQYF	TGCAGTGCTAGAGGACTAGCGGGGGGGGTTCACCAAGAGACCCAGTACTTC
TRBJ1-1	TRBD1	NA	TRBV6-2/TRBV6-3	CASSPSGTGRSAFF	TGTGCCAGCAGTCCCTCGGGGACAGGGAGATCGGCTTTCTTT
TRBJ2-3	NA	few	TRBV6-1	CASSDRSITDTQYF	TGTGCCAGCAGTGATCGCTCTATCACAGATACGCAGTATTTT
TRBJ2-7	NA	NA	TRBV2	CASRHRDGTYEQYF	TGTGCCAGCAGACACCGGGACGGGACTTACGAGCAGTACTTC
TRBJ2-7	TRBD2	NA	TRBV7-2	CASSLGLAGYEQYF	TGTGCCAGCAGCTTAGGTCTAGCGGGGTACGAGCAGTACTTC
TRBJ1-5	NA	few	TRBV19	CASTGTPIGNQPQHF	TGTGCCAGTACCGGGACACCGATAGGCAATCAGCCCCAGCATTTT
TRBJ2-1	NA	NA	TRBV20-1	CGASMPRLYNEQFF	TGCGGTGCTAGTATGCCTAGATTATACAATGAGCAGTTCTTC
TRBJ1-5	NA	NA	TRBV6-1	CASRGPRGQPQHF	TGTGCCAGCAGAGGCCCCCGAGGTCAGCCCCAGCATTTT
TRBJ1-6	NA	NA	TRBV19	CASSMAGIYNSPLHF	TGTGCCAGTAGTATGGCGGGGATCTATAATTCACCCCTCCACTTT
TRBJ2-3	NA	NA	TRBV19	CASSIIPSEDTQYF	TGTGCCAGTAGTATTATTCCTAGCGAGGATACGCAGTATTTT
TRBJ1-2	TRBD1	few	TRBV6-5	CASSYSTQGGPYGYTF	TGTGCCAGCAGTTACTCGACCCAAGGGGGCCCATATGGCTACACCTTC
TRBJ1-3	NA	NA	TRBV30	CAWSVRAGTRGLGNTIYF	TGTGCCTGGAGTGTACGGGCAGGCACGCGAGGGTTGGGAAACACCATATATTTT
TRBJ2-7	NA	NA	TRBV12-3/TRBV12-4	CASSFSGGLPEQYF	TGTGCCAGCAGTTTCTCCGGGGGTCTCCCCGAGCAGTACTTC
TRBJ1-1	NA	few	TRBV7-2	CASSSLAGTEAFF	TGTGCCAGCAGCTCTCTCGCGGGTACTGAAGCTTTCTTT
TRBJ2-1	NA	NA	TRBV20-1	CSARVIGEMDEQFF	TGCAGTGCTAGAGTGATAGGGGAGATGGATGAGCAGTTCTTC
TRBJ2-5	NA	NA	TRBV7-3	CASSFPGETQYF	TGTGCCAGCAGCTTCCCGGGGGAGACCCAGTACTTC
TRBJ1-2	NA	few	TRBV30	CAWVTLSGLYGYTF	TGTGCCTGGGTTACCCTTTCGGGTCTATATGGCTACACCTTC
TRBJ1-5	TRBD1	NA	TRBV2	CASTRQGNQPQHF	TGTGCCAGCACAAGACAGGGGAATCAGCCCCAGCATTTT
TRBJ1-2	TRBD1	NA	TRBV7-9	CASSPHRGPVPNGYTF	TGTGCCAGCAGCCCACACAGGGGGCCGGTCCCAAATGGCTACACCTTC
TRBJ1-1	NA	NA	TRBV27	CASGLRGGNAEAFF	TGTGCCAGCGGTTTACGGGGGGGGAACGCTGAAGCTTTCTTT
TRBJ2-7	NA	NA	TRBV5-6	CASSFYDRMYEQYF	TGTGCCAGCAGCTTTTATGACAGGATGTACGAGCAGTACTTC
TRBJ1-2	NA	medium-sized	TRBV20-1	CSARGPHGYTF	TGCAGTGCTAGAGGGCCCCATGGCTACACCTTC
TRBJ2-2	TRBD2	NA	TRBV19	CASSKRLAGSNTGELFF	TGTGCCAGTAGTAAAAGACTAGCGGGGTCAAACACCGGGGAGCTGTTTTTT
TRBJ1-2	TRBD1	few	TRBV2	CASSGTTGAGGYTF	TGTGCCAGCAGTGGGACGACAGGGGCGGGAGGCTACACCTTC
TRBJ2-2	TRBD2	few	TRBV7-2	CASSFSGGAGELFF	TGTGCCAGCAGCTTTAGCGGGGGGGCCGGGGAGCTGTTTTTT
TRBJ2-3	NA	few	TRBV7-9	CASSLGGARYF	TGTGCCAGCAGCTTAGGAGGGGCTCGGTATTTT
TRBJ2-3	NA	NA	TRBV5-1	CASSPRQGTDTQYF	TGCGCCAGCAGCCCCCGACAGGGCACAGATACGCAGTATTTT
TRBJ2-1	NA	NA	TRBV27	CASSFRMTDDNEQFF	TGTGCCAGCAGTTTCAGGATGACAGACGACAATGAGCAGTTCTTC
TRBJ2-7	TRBD1	NA	TRBV12-3/TRBV12-4	CASSPITGDHEQYF	TGTGCCAGCAGTCCAATTACAGGGGACCACGAGCAGTACTTC
TRBJ1-6	NA	few	TRBV30	CAWKGPERGGGHSPLHF	TGTGCCTGGAAGGGCCCCGAACGGGGCGGGGGGCATTCACCCCTCCACTTT
TRBJ1-3	TRBD1	NA	TRBV4-2	CASSRDSHSGNTIYF	TGTGCCAGCAGCCGGGACAGCCACTCTGGAAACACCATATATTTT
TRBJ1-1	TRBD1	few	TRBV6-1	CASSLQGGFFVTEAFF	TGTGCCAGCAGTCTACAGGGGGGGTTTTTTGTCACTGAAGCTTTCTTT
TRBJ1-1	NA	few	TRBV30	CAWSVTQGGTEAFF	TGTGCCTGGAGCGTGACCCAGGGCGGCACTGAAGCTTTCTTT
TRBJ1-6	NA	few	TRBV21-1	CASSKGQQALIYNSPLHF	TGTGCCAGCAGCAAAGGGCAGCAGGCCCTCATCTATAATTCACCCCTCCACTTT
TRBJ2-5	NA	NA	TRBV20-1	CSARGDQETQYF	TGCAGTGCTAGAGGGGACCAAGAGACCCAGTACTTC
TRBJ1-2	NA	NA	TRBV20-1	CSARDLHSMGGSTNYGYTF	TGCAGTGCTAGAGATCTTCATAGTATGGGGGGGTCAACCAACTATGGCTACACCTTC
TRBJ2-7	TRBD2	NA	TRBV20-1	CSANPSGGEFGEQYF	TGCAGTGCTAATCCCAGCGGGGGGGAATTCGGCGAGCAGTACTTC
TRBJ2-4	TRBD1	few	TRBV2	CASSEAANRGGIQYF	TGTGCCAGCAGTGAAGCCGCCAACAGGGGCGGCATTCAGTACTTC
TRBJ1-2	TRBD1	NA	TRBV6-1	CASRGTGSNYGYTF	TGTGCCAGCAGGGGGACAGGTTCTAACTATGGCTACACCTTC